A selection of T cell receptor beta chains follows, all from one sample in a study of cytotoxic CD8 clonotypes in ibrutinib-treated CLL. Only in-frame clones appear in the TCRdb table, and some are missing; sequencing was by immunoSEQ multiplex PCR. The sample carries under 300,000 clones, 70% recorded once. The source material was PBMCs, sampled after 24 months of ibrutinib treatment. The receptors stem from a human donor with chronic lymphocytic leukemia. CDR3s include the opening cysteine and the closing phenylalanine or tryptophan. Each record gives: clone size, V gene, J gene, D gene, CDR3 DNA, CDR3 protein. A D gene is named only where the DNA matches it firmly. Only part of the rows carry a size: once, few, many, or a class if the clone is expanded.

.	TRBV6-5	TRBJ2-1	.	TGTGCCAGCAGAGAACTAACGGGCAGATACAATCAGTTCTTC	CASRELTGRYNQFF
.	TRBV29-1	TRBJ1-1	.	TGCAGCGTCCCCGGGACTGGGAAACCTGAAGCTTTCTTT	CSVPGTGKPEAFF
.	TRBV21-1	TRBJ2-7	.	TGTGCCAGCACCGTGGACAGGACCGACTACGAGCAGTACTTC	CASTVDRTDYEQYF
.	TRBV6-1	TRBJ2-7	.	TGTGCCAGCAGTGAACCCCAGGGTAGCCGTGTCTACGAGCAGTACTTC	CASSEPQGSRVYEQYF
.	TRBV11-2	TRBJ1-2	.	TGTGCCAGCAGCCCCGGGTACTATGGCTACACCTTC	CASSPGYYGYTF
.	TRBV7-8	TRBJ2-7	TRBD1	TGTGCCAGCTCTAAACGGCGGACAGGGTTAATGAGTAACTACGAGCAGTACTTC	CASSKRRTGLMSNYEQYF
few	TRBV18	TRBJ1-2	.	TGTGCCAGCTCACCTGCCAGAAACTATGGCTACACCTTC	CASSPARNYGYTF
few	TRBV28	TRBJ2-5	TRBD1	TGTGCCAGCAGTTTGGGACAGCTGCAGGAGACCCAGTACTTC	CASSLGQLQETQYF
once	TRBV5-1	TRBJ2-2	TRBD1	TGCGCCAGCAGCGCCAGGACAGGGGATACCGGGGAGCTGTTTTTT	CASSARTGDTGELFF
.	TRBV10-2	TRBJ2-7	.	TGCGCCAGCAGTGGTCAGGGAGTTGGCTACGAGCAGTACTTC	CASSGQGVGYEQYF
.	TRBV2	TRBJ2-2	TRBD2	TGTGCCAGCAGTGAGCTAGCGGGAGTAGTGGAGCTGTTTTTT	CASSELAGVVELFF
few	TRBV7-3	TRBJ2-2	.	TGTGCCAGCAGCTTAACCGCCGAAACCGGGGAGCTGTTTTTT	CASSLTAETGELFF
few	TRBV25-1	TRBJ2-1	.	TGTGCCAGCAGTGAACCTAGCGCGGGGTCCTACAATGAGCAGTTCTTC	CASSEPSAGSYNEQFF
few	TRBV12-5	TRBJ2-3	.	TGTGCTAGTGGTAGGGACTCCGTCGGTGATACGCAGTATTTT	CASGRDSVGDTQYF
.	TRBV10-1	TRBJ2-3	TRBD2	TGCGCCAGCAGTGTGGGACTAGTAGGCGGAGATACGCAGTATTTT	CASSVGLVGGDTQYF
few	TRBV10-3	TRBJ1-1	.	TGTGCCATCAGTGCGAGGGGCGATGAAGCTTTCTTT	CAISARGDEAFF
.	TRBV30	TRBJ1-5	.	TGTGCCTGGAGACAGGGTGGAAGCAATCAGCCCCAGCATTTT	CAWRQGGSNQPQHF
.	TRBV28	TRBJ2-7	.	TGTGCCAGCAGTTTAGCGTCAGGGGCTGGGTACGAGCAGTACTTC	CASSLASGAGYEQYF
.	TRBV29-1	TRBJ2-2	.	TGCAGCGTTGATCGGGGTAACACCGGGGAGCTGTTTTTT	CSVDRGNTGELFF
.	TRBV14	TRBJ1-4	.	TGTGCCAGCAGCCGGGGTGAAAAACTGTTTTTT	CASSRGEKLFF
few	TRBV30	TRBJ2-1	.	TGTGCCTTCGGCGGGATCAGCTCCTACAATGAGCAGTTCTTC	CAFGGISSYNEQFF
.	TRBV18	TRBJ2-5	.	TGTGCCAGCTCACCCAGCGGCCAAGAGACCCAGTACTTC	CASSPSGQETQYF
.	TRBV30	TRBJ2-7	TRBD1	TGTGCCGGTAGACAGGGGGTGATCTACGAGCAGTACTTC	CAGRQGVIYEQYF
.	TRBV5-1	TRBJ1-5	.	TGCGCCAGCAGCTTGGGCGGGCCGAATCAGCCCCAGCATTTT	CASSLGGPNQPQHF
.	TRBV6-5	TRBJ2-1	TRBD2	TGTGCCAGCAGTTCGCGGGGACTAGTGGGAAATGAGCAGTTCTTC	CASSSRGLVGNEQFF
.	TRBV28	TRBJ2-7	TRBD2	TGTGCCAGCAGTCTTAGCGGGAGACCCCTTGAGTACTTC	CASSLSGRPLEYF
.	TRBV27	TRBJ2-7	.	TGTGCCGCAGGGGGGGGGCACCTCGGGTACGAGCAGTACTTC	CAAGGGHLGYEQYF
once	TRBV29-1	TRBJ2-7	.	TGCAGCGTTGATGATAGCGTCTCCTACGAGCAGTACTTC	CSVDDSVSYEQYF
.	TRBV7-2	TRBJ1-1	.	TGTGCCAGCAGCTTGACAGCTACTAACATGAACACTGAAGCTTTCTTT	CASSLTATNMNTEAFF
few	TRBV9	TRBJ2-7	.	TGTGCCAGCAGCAAGGGACCTGAGTTCGAGCAGTACTTC	CASSKGPEFEQYF
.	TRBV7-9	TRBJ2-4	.	TGTGCCAGCAGCCCCCTAGGGTTGGAAACCAAAAACATTCAGTACTTC	CASSPLGLETKNIQYF
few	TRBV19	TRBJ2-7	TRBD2	TGTGCCAGTAGGACTAGCGGGAGCCACGAGCAGTACTTC	CASRTSGSHEQYF
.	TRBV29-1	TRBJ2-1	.	TGCAGCGTTGTCCCCCACAAGGATGAGCAGTTCTTC	CSVVPHKDEQFF
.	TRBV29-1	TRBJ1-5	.	TGCAGCGTTGCGGGGCAGGGCCAGAATATGCATTTT	CSVAGQGQNMHF
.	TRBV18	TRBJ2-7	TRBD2	TGTGCCAGCTCACCGACGGGAGGCTCCTACGAGCAGTACTTC	CASSPTGGSYEQYF
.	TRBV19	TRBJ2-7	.	TGTGCCAGTAGTTACGCTAGCAGAGAATACGAGCAGTACTTC	CASSYASREYEQYF
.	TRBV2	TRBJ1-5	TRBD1	TGTGCCAGCAGTGGACAGGGGAATCAGCCCCAGCATTTT	CASSGQGNQPQHF
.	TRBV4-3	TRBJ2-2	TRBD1	TGCGCCAGCAGCCAAGGGGCAGGGGGCTACACCGGGGAGCTGTTTTTT	CASSQGAGGYTGELFF
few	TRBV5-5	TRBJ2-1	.	TGTGCCAGCAGCTTCCGCAATGAGCAGTTCTTC	CASSFRNEQFF
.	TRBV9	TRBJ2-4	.	TGTGCCAGCAGCGACGGTCTAGCCAAAAACATTCAGTACTTC	CASSDGLAKNIQYF
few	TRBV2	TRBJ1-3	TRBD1	TGTGCCAGCAGTGACACAGGGGGAAAAGGAAACACCATATATTTT	CASSDTGGKGNTIYF
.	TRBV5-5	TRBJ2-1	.	TGTGCCAGCAGCTTCGGCAATGAGCAGTTCTTC	CASSFGNEQFF
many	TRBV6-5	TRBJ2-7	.	TGTGCCAGCAGTTACGGGAACCCGCTATACGAGCAGTACTTC	CASSYGNPLYEQYF
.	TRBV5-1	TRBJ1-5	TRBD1	TGCGCCAGCAGCCCCGGGACAGGGAATTTTCAGCCCCAGCATTTT	CASSPGTGNFQPQHF
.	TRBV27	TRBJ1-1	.	TGTGCCAGCAGTTTAGGGGCTTGGGACCAAGCTTTCTTT	CASSLGAWDQAFF
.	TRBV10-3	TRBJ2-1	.	TGTGCCATCAGTGAGTTAGGCGGGACGGTAAATGAGCAGTTCTTC	CAISELGGTVNEQFF
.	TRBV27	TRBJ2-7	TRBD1	TGTGCCAGCAGCCTAACCGGGACAGGGGGTCCGGAGCAGTACTTC	CASSLTGTGGPEQYF
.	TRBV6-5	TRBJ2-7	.	TGTGCCAGCAGCCTGGACCAGCGAATTTCCTACGGGCAGTACTTC	CASSLDQRISYGQYF
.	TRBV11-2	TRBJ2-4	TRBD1	TGTGCCAGCAGCCCCTCGGACAGGGGGGTTCAGTACTTC	CASSPSDRGVQYF
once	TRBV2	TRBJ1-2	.	TGTGCCAGCAGTGCCGAGGGGTCTCGGGGCTACACCTTC	CASSAEGSRGYTF